The clone carrying this TCR beta chain was recorded a few times. Its specificity is not known. This CDR3 has 15 amino acids. Looked up from germline, CDR1 is DFQATT and CDR2 is SNEGSKA (reference sequence). V was clipped by 6 bases and J by 0 bases; unmatched bases: 3. Universal primer sites and UMIs were introduced during 5'RACE template-switching synthesis of TCR cDNA. TCRdb re-called the 5' RACE reads with MiXCR, one entry per CDR3 protein. The profile covers more than 300,000 distinct CDR3 sequences, with around 7% appearing a single time and roughly a sixth taken by the ten largest. This sample was taken from a study of T cells after yellow fever vaccination. Broader study findings: Some clonotypes were seen in both the CD4 and the CD8 compartments. These made up a small share and likely arose from convergent recombination.

The TCR comes from a man aged 18 to 35 who received the YFV17D yellow fever vaccine. This sequence joins TRBV20-1 and TRBJ2-1; 12 nucleotides line up with TRBD2. Sequenced here: PBMCs, sampled 35 to 50 days after the first yellow fever vaccination. CDR3 region: CSATSGGISYNEQFF. In DNA, the CDR3 is TGCAGTGCAACTAGCGGGGGGATCTCCTACAATGAGCAGTTCTTC.